This TCR beta chain emerged from a study of blood T cells in healthy people across ages. Broader study findings: Long-lived donors exceeded aged donors in naive CD4+ cells and diversity. A roughly linear age-dependent decrease characterized TCR beta diversity per million T cells.

In each sample, at least 7 million PBMCs were isolated. Total RNA, at least 5 micrograms per sample, was extracted from PBMCs. CDR3 length: 14 residues. The V gene's germline CDR1 is SGHDT and CDR2 YYEEEE. V lost 2 bases and J 0 bases, leaving 9 bases between the germline ends. Through a sample-barcoded 5' primer and a J-beta primer mix, a second PCR was run for roughly 7 to 12 cycles. MiXCR was run by TCRdb on the 5' RACE reads, yielding one entry per CDR3 protein. Of some 1.5 million distinct CDR3 sequences listed, roughly two fifths are singletons. Comments on this clonotype: Its antigen is as yet unknown.

This chain joins TRBV5-6 and TRBJ2-7, with a tentative D call TRBD2 (6 bases). The specimen sequenced was blood. The origin of this receptor is a woman aged 18-30 years in good health. CDR3: CASSFETSSYEQYF. CDR3 nucleotide sequence: TGTGCCAGCAGCTTCGAGACTAGCTCCTACGAGCAGTACTTC.